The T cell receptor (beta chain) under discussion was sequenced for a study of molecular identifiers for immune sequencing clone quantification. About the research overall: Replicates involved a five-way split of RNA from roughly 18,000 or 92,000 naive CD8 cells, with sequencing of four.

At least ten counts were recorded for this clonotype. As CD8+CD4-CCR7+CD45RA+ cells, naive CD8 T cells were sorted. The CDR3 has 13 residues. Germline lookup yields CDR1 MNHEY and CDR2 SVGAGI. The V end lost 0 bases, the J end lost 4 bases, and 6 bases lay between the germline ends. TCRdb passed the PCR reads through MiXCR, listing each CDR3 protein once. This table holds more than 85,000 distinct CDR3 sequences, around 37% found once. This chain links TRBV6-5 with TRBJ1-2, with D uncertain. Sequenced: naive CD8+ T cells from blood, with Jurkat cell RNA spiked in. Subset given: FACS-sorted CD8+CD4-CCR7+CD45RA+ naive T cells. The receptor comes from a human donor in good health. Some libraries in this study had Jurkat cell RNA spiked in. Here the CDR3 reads CASSYSEAYGYTF. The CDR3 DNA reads TGTGCCAGCAGTTACTCCGAAGCCTATGGCTACACCTTC.